This T cell receptor beta chain was sequenced during a study of CXCR3-negative and CXCR3-positive naive CD8 T cells. Triplicate sorts, around 300,000 cells apiece, were made for each CD8+ T cell subset. Per germline, CDR1 SGHDN and CDR2 FVKESK. The CDR3 covers 13 residues. A note on this clonotype: Antigen unknown.

General study points: Diversity ran similarly high across both naive subsets but far lower in memory CD8+ cells. Relative to CXCR3-negative naive cells, CXCR3-positive naive cells had more hydrophobic TRB CDR3s.

It was by 5' RACE with UMI labels that the TRB cDNA libraries were prepared. TCRdb reprocessed the 5' RACE reads, keeping one entry per CDR3 protein, no DNA. Seen in this sample are about 23,000 distinct CDR3 sequences; the ten most common clones hold about 4%. This chain connects TRBV14 to TRBJ1-3. Source material: naive CXCR3- CD8+ T cells from blood. Subset defined: CD45RO-CCR7+CD27+CD95- naive CD8+ T cells lacking CXCR3 (TNR3-). The source of this sequence is a human donor in good health. Some clones in this sample may be carry-over from other donors' samples. This CDR3 reads CASSQYAGNTIYF.